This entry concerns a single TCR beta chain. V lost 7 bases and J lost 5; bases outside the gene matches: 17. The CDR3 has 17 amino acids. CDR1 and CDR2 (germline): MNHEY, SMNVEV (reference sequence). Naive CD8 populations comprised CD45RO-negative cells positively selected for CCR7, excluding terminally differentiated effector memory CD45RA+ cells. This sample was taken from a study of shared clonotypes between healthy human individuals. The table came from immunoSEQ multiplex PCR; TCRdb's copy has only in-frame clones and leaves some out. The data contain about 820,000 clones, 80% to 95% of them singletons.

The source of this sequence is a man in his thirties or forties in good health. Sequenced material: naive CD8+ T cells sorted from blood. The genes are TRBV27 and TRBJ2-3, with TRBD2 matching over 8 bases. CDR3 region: CASTSVLTLGREDTQYF. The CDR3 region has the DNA TGTGCCAGCACCAGTGTTTTGACTCTCGGGAGGGAAGATACGCAGTATTTT.